This T cell receptor (beta chain) was recovered during a study of CD8 T cells in ankylosing spondylitis. Findings and limits, study-wide: A TCR beta motif of about 8 highly homologous variants appeared characteristic of ankylosing spondylitis blood.

Between the trimmed V and J ends, which lost 4 bases and 2 bases, there was a span of 9 bases. Germline V gene sequence: CDR1 SEHNR, CDR2 FQNEAQ (reference sequence). CDR3 length: 13 residues. Molecular-barcoded quantitative 5'-RACE produced these TCR beta libraries. TCRdb used MiXCR to reprocess the 5' RACE reads, holding one entry per CDR3 protein. Of about 540,000 distinct CDR3 sequences in the sample, roughly an eighth were seen once. With respect to this clonotype: What it binds is not known.

Source material: blood, either unsorted or a sorted T cell fraction (not recorded which). The receptor was isolated from a male donor with ankylosing spondylitis. J is TRBJ2-7 and V is TRBV7-9, with D hard to call. The CDR3 region is CASSSRATYEQYF. The CDR3 coding sequence is TGTGCCAGCAGCTCAAGGGCCACCTACGAGCAGTACTTC.